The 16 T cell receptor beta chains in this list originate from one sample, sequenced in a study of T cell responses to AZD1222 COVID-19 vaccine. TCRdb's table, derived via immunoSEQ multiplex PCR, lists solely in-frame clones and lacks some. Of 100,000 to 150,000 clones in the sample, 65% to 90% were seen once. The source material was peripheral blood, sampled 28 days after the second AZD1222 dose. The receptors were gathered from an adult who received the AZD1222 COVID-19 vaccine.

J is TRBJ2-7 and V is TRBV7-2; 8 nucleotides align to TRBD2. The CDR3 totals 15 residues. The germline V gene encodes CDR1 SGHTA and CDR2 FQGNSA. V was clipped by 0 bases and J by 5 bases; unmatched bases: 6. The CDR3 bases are TGTGCCAGCAGCTTAGCCCGGACTAGCTTCCACGAGCAGTACTTC. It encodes CASSLARTSFHEQYF.

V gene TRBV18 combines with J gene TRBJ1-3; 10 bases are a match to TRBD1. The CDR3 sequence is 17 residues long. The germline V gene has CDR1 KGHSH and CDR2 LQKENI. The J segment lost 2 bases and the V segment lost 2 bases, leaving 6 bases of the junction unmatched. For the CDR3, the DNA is TGTGCCAGCTCACCAACGGGACAGGGGATGCCTGGAAACACCATATATTTT. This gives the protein CASSPTGQGMPGNTIYF. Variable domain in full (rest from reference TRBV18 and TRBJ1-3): NAGVMQNPRHLVRRRGQEARLRCSPMKGHSHVYWYRQLPEEGLKFMVYLQKENIIDESGMPKERFSAEFPKEGPSILRIQQVVRGDSAAYFCASSPTGQGMPGNTIYFGEGSWLTVV.

CDR3 region: CASSVGQGIFSPLHF. In nucleotides, the CDR3 is TGTGCCAGCAGCGTTGGGCAGGGTATTTTTTCACCCCTCCACTTT. V is TRBV9 and J is TRBJ1-6; the D gene is possibly TRBD1 (5 bases). The germline gives CDR1 SGDLS, CDR2 YYNGEE. The CDR3 contains 15 residues. Trimming removed 2 bases from V and 9 bases from J, with 15 bases in between.

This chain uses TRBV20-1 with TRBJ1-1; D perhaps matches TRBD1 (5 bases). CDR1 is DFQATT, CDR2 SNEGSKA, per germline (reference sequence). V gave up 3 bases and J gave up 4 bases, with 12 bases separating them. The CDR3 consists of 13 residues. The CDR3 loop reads CSASARVSTEAFF. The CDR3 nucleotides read TGCAGTGCTAGTGCCAGGGTCTCCACTGAAGCTTTCTTT.

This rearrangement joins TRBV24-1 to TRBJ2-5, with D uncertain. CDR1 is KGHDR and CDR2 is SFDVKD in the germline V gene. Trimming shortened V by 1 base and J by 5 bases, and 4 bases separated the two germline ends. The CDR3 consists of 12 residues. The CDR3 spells CATSDFKETQYF. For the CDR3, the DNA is TGTGCCACCAGTGATTTTAAGGAGACCCAGTACTTC.

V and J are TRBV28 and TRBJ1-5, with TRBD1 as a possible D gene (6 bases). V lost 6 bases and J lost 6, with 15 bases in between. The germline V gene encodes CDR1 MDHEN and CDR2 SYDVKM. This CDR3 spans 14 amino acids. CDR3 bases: TGTGCCAGCAGAACAGGGCAGGCCGGTCAGCCCCAGCATTTT. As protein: CASRTGQAGQPQHF.

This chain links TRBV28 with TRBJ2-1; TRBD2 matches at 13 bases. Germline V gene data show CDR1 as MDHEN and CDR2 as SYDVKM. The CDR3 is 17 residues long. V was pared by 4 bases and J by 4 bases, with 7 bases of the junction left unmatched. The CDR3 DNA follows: TGTGCCAGCAGTTCTACTAGCGGGGGGGCCCGTTACAATGAGCAGTTCTTC. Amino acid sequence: CASSSTSGGARYNEQFF. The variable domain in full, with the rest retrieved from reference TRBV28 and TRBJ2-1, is DVKVTQSSRYLVKRTGEKVFLECVQDMDHENMFWYRQDPGLGLRLIYFSYDVKMKEKGDIPEGYSVSREKKERFSLILESASTNQTSMYLCASSSTSGGARYNEQFFGPGTRLTVL.

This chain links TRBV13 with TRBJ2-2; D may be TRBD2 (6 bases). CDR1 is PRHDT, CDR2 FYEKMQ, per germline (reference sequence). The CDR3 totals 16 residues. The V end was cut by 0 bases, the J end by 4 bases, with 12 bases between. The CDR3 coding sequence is TGTGCCAGCAGCTTAGGGCCCCAAGCGGGCACCGGGGAGCTGTTTTTT. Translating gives CASSLGPQAGTGELFF.

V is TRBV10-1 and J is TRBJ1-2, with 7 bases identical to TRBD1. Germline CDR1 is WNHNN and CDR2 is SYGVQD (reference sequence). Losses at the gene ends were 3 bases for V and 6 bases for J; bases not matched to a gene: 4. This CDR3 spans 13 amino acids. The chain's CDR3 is CASSDSQGDGYTF. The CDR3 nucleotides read TGCGCCAGCAGTGATTCCCAGGGGGATGGCTACACCTTC.

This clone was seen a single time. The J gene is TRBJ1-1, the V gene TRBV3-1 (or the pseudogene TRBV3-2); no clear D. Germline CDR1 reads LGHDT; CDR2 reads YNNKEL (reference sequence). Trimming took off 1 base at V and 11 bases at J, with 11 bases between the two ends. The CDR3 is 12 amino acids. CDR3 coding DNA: TGTGCCAGCAGCCAAGCGGGTCGGGAGGCTTTCTTT. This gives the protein CASSQAGREAFF.

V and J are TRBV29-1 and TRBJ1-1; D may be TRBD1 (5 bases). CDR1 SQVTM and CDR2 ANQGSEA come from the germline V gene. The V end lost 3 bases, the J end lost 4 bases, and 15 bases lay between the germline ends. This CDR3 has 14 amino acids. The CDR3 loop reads CSVEEKGLFTEAFF. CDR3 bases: TGCAGCGTTGAGGAGAAGGGACTGTTCACTGAAGCTTTCTTT.

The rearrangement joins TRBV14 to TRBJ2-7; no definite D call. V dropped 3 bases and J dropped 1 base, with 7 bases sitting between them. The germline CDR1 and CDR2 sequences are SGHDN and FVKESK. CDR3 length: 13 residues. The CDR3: CASSHEVSYEQYF. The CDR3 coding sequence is TGTGCCAGCAGCCACGAAGTTTCCTACGAGCAGTACTTC.

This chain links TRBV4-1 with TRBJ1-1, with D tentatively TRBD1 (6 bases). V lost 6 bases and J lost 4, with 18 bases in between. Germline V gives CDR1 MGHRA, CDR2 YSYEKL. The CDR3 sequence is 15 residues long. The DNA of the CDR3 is TGCGCCAGCAGTCTAACAGGAAGGGGGGTCACTGAAGCTTTCTTT. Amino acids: CASSLTGRGVTEAFF.

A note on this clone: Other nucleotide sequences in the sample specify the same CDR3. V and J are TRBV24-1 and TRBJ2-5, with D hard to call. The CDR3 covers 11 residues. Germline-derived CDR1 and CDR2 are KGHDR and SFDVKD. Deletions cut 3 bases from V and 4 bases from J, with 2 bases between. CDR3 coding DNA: TGTGCCACCAGTGATGGAGAGACCCAGTACTTC. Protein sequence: CATSDGETQYF.

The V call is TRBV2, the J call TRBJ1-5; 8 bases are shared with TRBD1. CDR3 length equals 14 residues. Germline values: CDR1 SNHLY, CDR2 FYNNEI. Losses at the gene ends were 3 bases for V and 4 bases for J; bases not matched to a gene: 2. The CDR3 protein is CASSDRTGNQPQHF. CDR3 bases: TGTGCCAGCAGTGACAGGACAGGGAATCAGCCCCAGCATTTT.

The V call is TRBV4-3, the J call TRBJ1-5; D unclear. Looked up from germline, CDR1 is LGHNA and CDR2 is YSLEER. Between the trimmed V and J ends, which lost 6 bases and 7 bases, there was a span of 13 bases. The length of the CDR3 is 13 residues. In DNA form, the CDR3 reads TGCGCCAGCAGTCCAGATATGTGGCAGCCCCAGCATTTT. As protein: CASSPDMWQPQHF.